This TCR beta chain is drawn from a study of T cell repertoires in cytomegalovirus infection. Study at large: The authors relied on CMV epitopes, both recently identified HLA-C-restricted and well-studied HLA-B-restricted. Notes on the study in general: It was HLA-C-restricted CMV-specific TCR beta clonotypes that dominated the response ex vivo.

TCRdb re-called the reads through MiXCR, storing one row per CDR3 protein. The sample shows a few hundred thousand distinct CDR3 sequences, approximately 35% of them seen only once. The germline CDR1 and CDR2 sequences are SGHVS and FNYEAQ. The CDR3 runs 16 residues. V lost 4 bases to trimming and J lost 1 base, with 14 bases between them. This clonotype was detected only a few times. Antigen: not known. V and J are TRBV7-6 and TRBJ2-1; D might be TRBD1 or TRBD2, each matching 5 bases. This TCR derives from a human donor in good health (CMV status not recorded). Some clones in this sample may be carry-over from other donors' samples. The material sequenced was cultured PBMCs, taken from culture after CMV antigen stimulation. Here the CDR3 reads CASSYPRDASYNEQFF. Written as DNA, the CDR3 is TGTGCCAGCAGCTATCCACGGGACGCTTCCTACAATGAGCAGTTCTTC.